This T cell receptor (beta chain) was obtained from a study of blood T cell repertoires in COVID-19. The CDR3 spans 13 residues. From germline, CDR1 is SNHLY and CDR2 FYNNEI. With 8 bases removed from V and 0 bases from J, the gap between germline ends came to 9 bases. The data were produced by immunoSEQ multiplex PCR, yet TCRdb's version contains in-frame clones alone and is incomplete. The table lists roughly 230,000 clones, roughly 80% of them singletons. This chain uses TRBV2 with TRBJ2-3; D unclear. This receptor was taken from a man in his fifties or sixties who had recovered from COVID-19. Sequenced material: PBMCs or T cells enriched from blood (not recorded which). The CDR3 DNA sequence: TGTGCCAGCGGGCCTATTAGCACAGATACGCAGTATTTT. Residues: CASGPISTDTQYF.